This T cell receptor (beta chain) was obtained from a study of blood T cell repertoires in COVID-19. The CDR3 is made up of 13 amino acids. V was shortened by 6 bases and J by 6 bases, with 12 bases between the two germline ends. Germline values: CDR1 SNHLY, CDR2 FYNNEI. TCRdb's copy holds only in-frame clones and misses some; the assay was immunoSEQ multiplex PCR. The table includes roughly 140,000 clones, 84% detected once. Source material: peripheral blood. This TCR derives from a woman in her 50s in a cohort sampled during active or convalescent COVID-19. The gene calls are TRBV2 and TRBJ2-1; D gene uncertain. CDR3 coding DNA: TGTGCCAGCAGCCCAATGGGCCTCAATGAGCAGTTCTTC. It encodes CASSPMGLNEQFF. The whole variable domain, remainder taken from reference TRBV2 and TRBJ2-1, is EPEVTQTPSHQVTQMGQEVILRCVPISNHLYFYWYRQILGQKVEFLVSFYNNEISEKSEIFDDQFSVERPDGSNFTLKIRSTKLEDSAMYFCASSPMGLNEQFFGPGTRLTVL.